What follows are 26 T cell receptor beta chains derived from one specimen sequenced in a study of shared clonotypes between healthy human individuals (dated by TCRdb to the early 2020s). Library creation used the immunoSEQ multiplex PCR assay. In its TCRdb copy, this immuneACCESS table keeps in-frame sequences only and misses some clones. Where compared with another copy, unresolved V genes explain less than half of these, and the others have no known cause. For this sample the table gives around 610,000 clones, of which around 96% were detected only once. Together, the top ten hold less than 0.12% of the sample. For the CD8 naive samples, CD45RO-negative cells were positively selected for CCR7, yielding a CD45RA+CCR7+ population from which TemRA cells were excluded. The sample consisted of naive CD8+ T cells sorted from blood. Reading the label with the study, this specimen's cell subset or site is: CD45RA+CCR7+. All receptors come from a woman aged 25 to 39 in good health.

The V and J genes are TRBV9 and TRBJ2-3, with D hard to call. The CDR3 consists of 12 residues. V dropped 4 bases and J dropped 2 bases, with 5 bases sitting between them. Looked up from germline, CDR1 is SGDLS and CDR2 is YYNGEE. The chain's CDR3 is CASSPFTDTQYF. CDR3 bases: TGTGCCAGCAGCCCGTTCACAGATACGCAGTATTTT.

Remarks on this clone: This CDR3 is also generated by other DNA sequences in the sample. The chain combines TRBV27 with TRBJ2-7; D may be TRBD1 or TRBD2 (7 bases each). Germline loops: CDR1 MNHEY, CDR2 SMNVEV (reference sequence). The V gene lost 3 bases and the J gene lost 7 bases, with 16 bases spanning the gap. CDR3 length equals 14 residues. CDR3 sequence: CASSLRQGGNEQYF. The CDR3 region has the DNA TGTGCCAGCAGTTTGAGACAGGGAGGGAATGAGCAGTACTTC.

This clone came up once. This rearrangement joins TRBV28 to TRBJ2-5; the match to TRBD2 covers 11 bases. J gave up 4 bases and V 2 bases, and 3 bases lay outside the gene matches. Germline loops: CDR1 MDHEN, CDR2 SYDVKM. CDR3 length: 15 residues. CDR3 residues: CASSLTGTSGETQYF. CDR3 nucleotide sequence: TGTGCCAGCAGTTTAACAGGGACTAGCGGAGAGACCCAGTACTTC.

This clone occurred once. V is TRBV28 and J is TRBJ2-7, with 15 bases that match TRBD2. The length of the CDR3 is 18 residues. Germline V CDR1 and CDR2: MDHEN, SYDVKM. Trimming took 5 bases from V and 5 from J; bases not matched to a gene: 13. In DNA form, the CDR3 reads TGTGCCAGCAGTCTACCACCCGGGACTAGCGGGAGGATCCACGAGCAGTACTTC. Residues: CASSLPPGTSGRIHEQYF.

V gene TRBV6-5 combines with J gene TRBJ2-5, with D possibly being TRBD2 (5 bases). The end of the DNA aligns better with TRBJ2-7, so the J call may be wrong. This CDR3 spans 16 amino acids. Germline CDR1 reads MNHEY; CDR2 reads SVGAGI. CDR3 residues: CASSYAIRTASYEQYF. For the CDR3, the DNA is TGTGCCAGCAGTTACGCCATACGGACTGCCTCCTACGAGCAGTACTTC.

This chain's CDR3 is CASSLGQGAFYEQYF. The CDR3 nucleotides are TGTGCCAGTAGTCTCGGACAGGGGGCTTTCTACGAGCAGTACTTC. This rearrangement joins TRBV19 to TRBJ2-7, with 11 bases matching TRBD1. This CDR3 is 15 amino acids long. From germline, CDR1 is LNHDA and CDR2 SQIVND (reference sequence). The V segment lost 5 bases and the J segment 3 bases; nucleotides outside the gene matches: 6.

The V call is TRBV19, the J call TRBJ2-7; no clear D. CDR3 size: 13 residues. Germline V gene data show CDR1 as LNHDA and CDR2 as SQIVND (reference sequence). V lost 3 bases and J lost 3, with 9 bases in between. The CDR3 loop reads CASSMTNLYEQYF. The CDR3 bases are TGTGCCAGTAGTATGACAAACCTCTACGAGCAGTACTTC.

J is TRBJ1-1 and V is TRBV28, with D perhaps matching TRBD1 (5 bases). Germline CDR1 is MDHEN and CDR2 is SYDVKM. CDR3 size: 15 residues. V dropped 2 bases and J dropped 4 bases, with 14 bases sitting between them. The CDR3 region has the DNA TGTGCCAGCAGTTTACCTGAGGGGAGGAGCACTGAAGCTTTCTTT. It specifies CASSLPEGRSTEAFF.

The chain combines TRBV27 with TRBJ2-5; 8 bases line up with TRBD1. Germline V gives CDR1 MNHEY, CDR2 SMNVEV (reference sequence). V shed 6 bases and J 3 bases; nucleotides not matched to a gene: 6. The CDR3 covers 14 residues. The CDR3 DNA is TGTGCCAGCAGCCCGGGACAGGAGAAAGAGACCCAGTACTTC. Encoded protein: CASSPGQEKETQYF.

CDR3 amino acids: CASSPGWTEAFF. CDR3 nucleotides: TGTGCCAGCAGCCCCGGTTGGACTGAAGCTTTCTTT. The V and J genes are TRBV7-9 and TRBJ1-1; D is uncertain. This CDR3 is 12 amino acids long. Germline CDR1 and CDR2: SEHNR and FQNEAQ (reference sequence). Trimming took off 5 bases at V and 5 bases at J, with 9 bases between the two ends.

This clone was counted between two and nine times. The genes are TRBV19 and TRBJ1-1; no clear D. This CDR3 is built from 11 residues. Trimming shortened V by 8 bases and J by 6 bases, and 10 bases separated the two germline ends. Germline V gene data show CDR1 as LNHDA and CDR2 as SQIVND (reference sequence). The CDR3 loop reads CASGYVSEAFF. The CDR3 region has the DNA TGTGCCAGTGGGTATGTGTCTGAAGCTTTCTTT.

Turning to this clone: This sample also contains other DNA sequences that code for the same CDR3. The V gene is TRBV7-9, the J gene TRBJ2-7, with 7 nucleotides matching TRBD2. Trimming took 5 bases from V and 5 from J; bases not matched to a gene: 3. Per the germline V gene, CDR1 is SEHNR and CDR2 is FQNEAQ (reference sequence). CDR3 length: 12 residues. CDR3 in DNA: TGTGCCAGCAGCCTCGCGGGGGACGAGCAGTACTTC. This encodes CASSLAGDEQYF. Based on the CDR3 plus reference TRBV7-9 and TRBJ2-7, the full variable domain is DTGVSQNPRHKITKRGQNVTFRCDPISEHNRLYWYRQTLGQGPEFLTYFQNEAQLEKSRLLSDRFSAERPKGSFSTLEIQRTEQGDSAMYLCASSLAGDEQYFGPGTRLTVT.

This clone was seen a single time. This chain links TRBV25-1 with TRBJ2-7, with a possible D match to TRBD2 (6 bases). V shed 3 bases and J shed 2 bases, with 11 bases lying between them. CDR1 is MGHDK and CDR2 is SYGVNS in the germline V gene. The CDR3 sequence is 14 residues long. CDR3 nucleotide sequence: TGTGCCAGCAGTGAGGTCGGACTACCCTACGAGCAGTACTTC. Translation gives CASSEVGLPYEQYF.

This chain links TRBV28 with TRBJ1-2; tentatively, D is TRBD1 (5 bases). CDR1 and CDR2 from the germline V gene are MDHEN and SYDVKM. This CDR3 region has 13 residues. Between the trimmed V and J ends, which lost 6 bases and 7 bases, there was a span of 15 bases. The CDR3 sequence is CASSLLVGGGYTF. CDR3 coding DNA: TGTGCCAGCAGCCTCCTCGTTGGGGGTGGCTACACCTTC.

V is TRBV5-1 and J is TRBJ2-3, with 9 nucleotides matching TRBD2. Germline V lookup: CDR1 SGHRS, CDR2 YFSETQ. The CDR3 contains 16 residues. Trimming at V came to 4 bases and at J to 4 bases, leaving 10 bases not matched to a gene. DNA of the CDR3: TGCGCCAGCAGCCCGCCGGTAGCGGGAGCGGCAGATACGCAGTATTTT. Translating it yields CASSPPVAGAADTQYF.

V gene TRBV27 combines with J gene TRBJ2-7, with TRBD2 as a possible D gene (7 bases). CDR3 length equals 14 residues. CDR1 and CDR2 (germline): MNHEY, SMNVEV (reference sequence). V was shortened by 7 bases and J by 1 base, with 14 bases between the two germline ends. The CDR3, as DNA: TGTGCCAGCACCTCAGGGGAGGGGTCCTACGAGCAGTACTTC. This gives the protein CASTSGEGSYEQYF.

The chain combines TRBV28 with TRBJ2-2, with TRBD2 identical over 10 bases. J gave up 0 bases and V 5 bases, and 3 bases lay outside the gene matches. The V gene's germline CDR1 is MDHEN and CDR2 SYDVKM. This CDR3 comprises 16 residues. CDR3 in amino acids: CASSTGLAANTGELFF. The DNA for the CDR3 is TGTGCCAGCAGTACAGGACTAGCGGCGAACACCGGGGAGCTGTTTTTT.

The chain combines TRBV29-1 with TRBJ2-2; possibly TRBD2 for D (5 bases). The germline gives CDR1 SQVTM, CDR2 ANQGSEA. Trimming left V 3 bases short and J 0 bases short, with 8 bases between. There are 14 residues in the CDR3. CDR3 region: CSVDRDTNTGELFF. The CDR3 nucleotides read TGCAGCGTTGATCGGGATACGAACACCGGGGAGCTGTTTTTT.

This chain links TRBV4-1 with TRBJ2-7; TRBD2 matches 11 bases. The CDR3 is 17 residues long. Germline CDR1 is MGHRA and CDR2 is YSYEKL. V shed 1 base, J shed 4 bases, and the junction held 9 bases outside the gene matches. DNA for the CDR3: TGCGCCAGCAGCCAAGGACGGAGTCTAGCGGGAGGATACGAGCAGTACTTC. This codes for CASSQGRSLAGGYEQYF.

V usage is TRBV19 and J usage is TRBJ2-1; D call uncertain. The CDR3 is made up of 13 amino acids. Trimming took off 6 bases at V and 6 bases at J, with 12 bases between the two ends. CDR1 and CDR2 (germline): LNHDA, SQIVND (reference sequence). The CDR3 coding sequence is TGTGCCAGTAGCCCCCTGGCTGGCAATGAGCAGTTCTTC. It codes for CASSPLAGNEQFF.

The chain employs TRBV7-9 and TRBJ1-1, with D possibly TRBD1 on 6 matching bases. CDR3 length equals 14 residues. Germline assignment: CDR1 SEHNR and CDR2 FQNEAQ (reference sequence). V lost 5 bases, J lost 0 bases, and 10 bases lay in between. The CDR3 DNA reads TGTGCCAGCAGCCGAGAGGGGGTGAACACTGAAGCTTTCTTT. Translating gives CASSREGVNTEAFF.

This sequence joins TRBV13 and TRBJ1-6; tentative D call: TRBD1 (5 bases). Trimming took 5 bases from V and 10 from J, leaving 12 bases between them. CDR1 PRHDT and CDR2 FYEKMQ come from the germline V gene (reference sequence). The CDR3 is 13 residues long. DNA for the CDR3: TGTGCCAGCAGCCGAGCACAGGAATCACCCCTCCACTTT. It codes for CASSRAQESPLHF.

The chain has TRBV5-6 and TRBJ2-5; D perhaps matches TRBD2 (6 bases). Germline CDR1 and CDR2: SGHDT and YYEEEE. This CDR3 is 16 amino acids long. V lost 4 bases, J lost 2 bases, and 18 bases lay in between. As DNA, the CDR3 is TGTGCCAGCAGCCGGGGATTCGTGGCGGGACAAGAGACCCAGTACTTC. Protein: CASSRGFVAGQETQYF. Full variable domain (outside the CDR3, taken from reference TRBV5-6 and TRBJ2-5): DAGVTQSPTHLIKTRGQQVTLRCSPKSGHDTVSWYQQALGQGPQFIFQYYEEEERQRGNFPDRFSGHQFPNYSSELNVNALLLGDSALYLCASSRGFVAGQETQYFGPGTRLLVL.

The chain recombines TRBV9 with TRBJ2-5; D is perhaps TRBD2 (6 bases). Germline CDR1 is SGDLS and CDR2 is YYNGEE. The CDR3 is made up of 14 amino acids. Trimming stripped 0 bases from V and 1 base from J, with 7 bases between. The CDR3 nucleotides read TGTGCCAGCAGCGTAGTAGCGGCCCAAGAGACCCAGTACTTC. It specifies CASSVVAAQETQYF. Complete variable domain (other parts from reference TRBV9 and TRBJ2-5): DSGVTQTPKHLITATGQRVTLRCSPRSGDLSVYWYQQSLDQGLQFLIQYYNGEERAKGNILERFSAQQFPDLHSELNLSSLELGDSALYFCASSVVAAQETQYFGPGTRLLVL.

This sequence joins TRBV5-6 and TRBJ2-7, with D tentatively TRBD2 (6 bases). CDR1 and CDR2 (germline): SGHDT, YYEEEE. The germline V and J ends were trimmed by 1 base and 5 bases, with 13 bases remaining between them. The CDR3 runs to 14 residues. The CDR3 loop reads CASSLTGSPHEQYF. CDR3 nucleotide sequence: TGTGCCAGCAGCTTGACCGGGAGTCCCCACGAGCAGTACTTC.

CDR3 sequence reads: CASSVLLAGVSEQFF. CDR3 DNA: TGTGCCAGCAGCGTACTGCTAGCGGGAGTCAGTGAGCAGTTCTTC. The gene calls are TRBV9 and TRBJ2-1, with 10 bases aligning to TRBD2. The CDR3 sequence is 15 residues long. Germline V gene lookup returns CDR1 SGDLS and CDR2 YYNGEE. V lost 1 base and J lost 9; bases outside the gene matches: 7.